These T cell receptor beta chains were read from a single sample in a study of human T cells and chemical hapten exposure. TCRdb processed the RACE reads anew with MiXCR; each CDR3 protein has one entry. Of 100,000 or so distinct CDR3 sequences listed, under 35% are singletons. The specimen was whole blood, collected in connection with sensitization to the hapten diphenylcyclopropenone (DPC). These receptors came from a middle-aged man with alopecia areata. Some clones in this sample may be carry-over from other donors' samples. CDR3s include the opening cysteine and the closing phenylalanine or tryptophan. Each record gives: V gene, clone size, J gene, CDR3 protein. Clone sizes are given selectively: once, few, many, or a class where the clone is expanded.

v_call: TRBV7-2; clone_size: few; j_call: TRBJ1-2; cdr3_aa: CASSLTLLANYGYTF
v_call: TRBV6-5; clone_size: -; j_call: TRBJ2-5; cdr3_aa: CASSYSRVETQYF
v_call: TRBV25-1; clone_size: few; j_call: TRBJ2-2; cdr3_aa: CASSVSASGLTGELFF
v_call: TRBV7-9; clone_size: -; j_call: TRBJ2-3; cdr3_aa: CASTLPPSTDTQYF
v_call: TRBV28; clone_size: few; j_call: TRBJ1-5; cdr3_aa: CASSRGWALRQPQHF
v_call: TRBV5-1; clone_size: -; j_call: TRBJ2-6; cdr3_aa: CASSLPGLISGANVLTF
v_call: TRBV10-3; clone_size: few; j_call: TRBJ2-1; cdr3_aa: CAISESRSQDNEQFF
v_call: TRBV27; clone_size: -; j_call: TRBJ2-2; cdr3_aa: CASSLEGVGTGELFF
v_call: TRBV15; clone_size: once; j_call: TRBJ2-1; cdr3_aa: CATSRRSAVNEQFF
v_call: TRBV28; clone_size: few; j_call: TRBJ2-6; cdr3_aa: CASSLMGFTGANVLTF
v_call: TRBV20-1; clone_size: -; j_call: TRBJ2-1; cdr3_aa: CSARGPLNNEQFF
v_call: TRBV28; clone_size: -; j_call: TRBJ2-5; cdr3_aa: CASSLDLAGGPKETQYF